One and the same sample provided the 28 T cell receptor beta chains below, sequenced in a study of blood T cell repertoires in COVID-19. Produced via immunoSEQ multiplex PCR; TCRdb's table is partial and in-frame only. The profile covers about 210,000 clones, with around 81% appearing a single time and about 13% taken by the ten largest. Sample: peripheral blood. Receptor source: a human donor in a cohort sampled during active COVID-19.

The chain couples TRBV11-1 to TRBJ2-3; TRBD2 agrees at 12 bases. The CDR3 is 16 residues long. The ends lost 5 bases at V and 7 bases at J; junction bases unmatched: 10. Per germline, CDR1 SGHAT and CDR2 FQDESV (reference sequence). For the CDR3, the DNA is TGTGCCAGCAGCCCGACGACTAGCGGGAGATTGAATACGCAGTATTTT. Protein sequence: CASSPTTSGRLNTQYF. The entire variable domain, with the rest obtained from reference TRBV11-1 and TRBJ2-3, is as follows: EAEVAQSPRYKITEKSQAVAFWCDPISGHATLYWYRQILGQGPELLVQFQDESVVDDSQLPKDRFSAERLKGVDSTLKIQPAELGDSAMYLCASSPTTSGRLNTQYFGPGTRLTVL.

V gene TRBV7-2 combines with J gene TRBJ2-1, with 9 bases aligning to TRBD1. CDR3 size: 15 residues. The junction had 8 bases not matched to a gene; V was cut back by 5 bases and J by 6 bases. Germline lookup yields CDR1 SGHTA and CDR2 FQGNSA. In nucleotides, the CDR3 is TGTGCCAGCAGCCCCCGGGACAGGGTGACCAATGAGCAGTTCTTC. Residues: CASSPRDRVTNEQFF.

This sequence joins TRBV2 and TRBJ2-5, with 10 bases lining up with TRBD1. Germline CDR1 and CDR2: SNHLY and FYNNEI. Trimming took 6 bases from V and 4 from J; bases not matched to a gene: 5. This CDR3 contains 14 residues. The CDR3 coding sequence is TGTGCCAGCAGGAGGGACAGGGGACCAGAGACCCAGTACTTC. Its translation: CASRRDRGPETQYF.

V is TRBV5-1 and J is TRBJ2-5; 12 bases align to TRBD2. Germline V gene sequence: CDR1 SGHRS, CDR2 YFSETQ. J was trimmed by 5 bases and V by 4 bases; bases with no gene match: 3. This CDR3 has 14 amino acids. DNA of the CDR3: TGCGCCAGCAGCCTCGGGACTAGCGGGGAGACCCAGTACTTC. Translating it yields CASSLGTSGETQYF.

V gene TRBV28 combines with J gene TRBJ1-2; TRBD1 matches at 8 bases. Trimming at V came to 8 bases and at J to 8 bases, leaving 7 bases not matched to a gene. Germline CDR1 and CDR2: MDHEN and SYDVKM. The CDR3 contains 12 residues. DNA of the CDR3: TGTGCCAGCGTAACAGGGGGAGGGGGCTACACCTTC. Its protein is CASVTGGGGYTF.

This clone has only one observation. V gene TRBV14 combines with J gene TRBJ2-7, with a tentative D call TRBD2 (6 bases). V was cut by 0 bases and J by 9 bases, with 15 bases left in between. In germline, CDR1 is SGHDN, CDR2 FVKESK. The CDR3 has 14 residues. Written as DNA, the CDR3 is TGTGCCAGCAGCCAAGAGGCGGGGAAAATTGGGCAGTACTTC. Translation: CASSQEAGKIGQYF.

This clone has a single count. This chain links TRBV11-3 with TRBJ2-1; TRBD2 is a possible D gene (5 bases). V lost 1 base, J lost 8 bases, and 9 bases lay in between. This CDR3 contains 13 residues. Germline V gene data show CDR1 as SGHNT and CDR2 as YENEEA. CDR3 protein: CASSLASSYEQFF. The CDR3 DNA reads TGTGCCAGCAGCTTAGCGTCTAGCTATGAGCAGTTCTTC.

The CDR3 loop is CASSQDGRGSWRGFYHEQYF. CDR3 bases: TGTGCCAGCAGCCAAGATGGGCGAGGGTCCTGGCGGGGGTTTTACCACGAGCAGTACTTC. This chain links TRBV14 with TRBJ2-7; 7 nucleotides agree with TRBD2. Losses at the gene ends were 0 bases for V and 5 bases for J; bases not matched to a gene: 22. CDR3 length equals 20 residues. The germline CDR1 and CDR2 sequences are SGHDN and FVKESK.

The chain is built from TRBV12-5 and TRBJ2-1; 9 bases line up with TRBD2. Germline trimming cut 2 bases from V and 9 bases from J; bases unmatched to any gene: 8. The CDR3 contains 15 residues. The germline V gene has CDR1 LGHNT and CDR2 FRNRAP. The CDR3 DNA follows: TGTGCTAGTGGTTTGATGGCGGGGGGGCCCAGTGAGCAGTTCTTC. This encodes CASGLMAGGPSEQFF.

The gene calls are TRBV5-6 and TRBJ2-2, with 10 bases identical to TRBD1. With V trimmed by 3 bases and J by 0 bases, 2 bases remained unmatched. CDR3 size: 16 residues. CDR1 and CDR2 (germline): SGHDT, YYEEEE. The CDR3 region has the DNA TGTGCCAGCAGCTGGGGACAGGGGACGAACACCGGGGAGCTGTTTTTT. Its translation: CASSWGQGTNTGELFF.

The chain has TRBV6-2 or TRBV6-3 and TRBJ1-2, with D unresolved. Trimming cost V 5 bases and J 2 bases, with 9 bases left between them. The CDR3 loop spans 13 amino acids. Germline loops: CDR1 MNHEY, CDR2 SVGEGT. DNA for the CDR3: TGTGCCAGCAGTCCCGGGAAGAACTATGGCTACACCTTC. Translation: CASSPGKNYGYTF.

The rearrangement links TRBV29-1 to TRBJ2-1; 8 bases match TRBD2. With 6 bases clipped from V and 5 bases from J, the junction kept 12 bases outside the gene matches. Looked up from germline, CDR1 is SQVTM and CDR2 is ANQGSEA. The length of the CDR3 is 15 residues. The CDR3 DNA reads as TGCAGCGTCGTACCCCTAGCGGGCCTTAACAATGAGCAGTTCTTC. Translation gives CSVVPLAGLNNEQFF.

The V call is TRBV7-2, the J call TRBJ2-5; a possible D gene is TRBD2 (5 bases). CDR1 SGHTA and CDR2 FQGNSA come from the germline V gene. CDR3 size: 14 residues. V was trimmed by 3 bases and J by 2 bases, leaving 10 bases between them. CDR3 in amino acids: CASSFFGVQETQYF. In nucleotides, the CDR3 is TGTGCCAGCAGCTTCTTCGGGGTGCAAGAGACCCAGTACTTC.

The chain is built from TRBV11-2 and TRBJ2-7; TRBD1 agrees at 7 bases. V was pared by 5 bases and J by 7 bases, with 23 bases of the junction left unmatched. The germline V gene encodes CDR1 SGHAT and CDR2 FQNNGV. The CDR3 contains 18 residues. CDR3 in DNA: TGTGCCAGCAGCCCCCTTGGCCGACCGGGACAGACCATCGGGGAGCAGTACTTC. Its translation: CASSPLGRPGQTIGEQYF.

CDR3 nucleotides: TGTGCCAGTAGTCGTTTGGGAGGCACTGAAGCTTTCTTT. Residues: CASSRLGGTEAFF. The chain has TRBV19 and TRBJ1-1; unclear D gene. From germline, CDR1 is LNHDA and CDR2 SQIVND (reference sequence). The CDR3 is made up of 13 amino acids. The V end lost 5 bases, the J end lost 4 bases, and 11 bases lay between the germline ends.

V gene TRBV6-1 combines with J gene TRBJ1-1; TRBD1 is a possible D gene (5 bases). The length of the CDR3 is 15 residues. V gave up 1 base and J gave up 5 bases, with 14 bases separating them. CDR1 and CDR2 from the germline V gene are MNHNS and SASEGT. In DNA, the CDR3 is TGTGCCAGCAGTGAAGTCACAGCCAGGGTTACTGAAGCTTTCTTT. This gives the protein CASSEVTARVTEAFF.

About this clone itself: Other DNA sequences from this sample encode an identical CDR3 as well. The chain couples TRBV9 to TRBJ1-6, with D unresolved. The ends were cut back, 0 bases at V and 2 bases at J, with 6 bases in the middle. CDR1 SGDLS and CDR2 YYNGEE come from the germline V gene. The CDR3 has 15 residues. CDR3 DNA: TGTGCCAGCAGCGTAGGGAGACCCTATAATTCACCCCTCCACTTT. It encodes CASSVGRPYNSPLHF. The full variable domain, with the rest looked up from reference TRBV9 and TRBJ1-6, is DSGVTQTPKHLITATGQRVTLRCSPRSGDLSVYWYQQSLDQGLQFLIQYYNGEERAKGNILERFSAQQFPDLHSELNLSSLELGDSALYFCASSVGRPYNSPLHFGNGTRLTVT.

The chain carries TRBV2 and TRBJ2-2; 12 bases map to TRBD1. This CDR3 is built from 15 residues. J was trimmed by 7 bases and V by 6 bases; bases with no gene match: 6. Germline V gene sequence: CDR1 SNHLY, CDR2 FYNNEI. This CDR3 reads CASRGGQGASGELFF. The CDR3 nucleotides read TGTGCCAGCAGAGGGGGACAGGGGGCTAGCGGGGAGCTGTTTTTT.

The rearrangement links TRBV28 to TRBJ2-1; possibly TRBD2 for D (6 bases). The CDR3 spans 15 residues. The V gene's germline CDR1 is MDHEN and CDR2 SYDVKM. The ends were cut back, 6 bases at V and 3 bases at J, with 15 bases in the middle. This CDR3 is CASSGGGGVYNEQFF. The CDR3 DNA follows: TGTGCCAGCAGCGGAGGAGGCGGGGTCTACAATGAGCAGTTCTTC.

This chain connects TRBV6-4 to TRBJ2-2, with 7 bases matching TRBD2. Germline lookup yields CDR1 MRHNA and CDR2 SNTAGT. After removal of 0 bases from V and 5 bases from J, the junction contained 3 bases not matched to a gene. The CDR3 consists of 15 residues. The CDR3 spells CASSDSFGGTGELFF. The CDR3 DNA follows: TGTGCCAGCAGTGACTCTTTCGGGGGGACCGGGGAGCTGTTTTTT.

This chain joins TRBV2 and TRBJ1-5; 8 nucleotides agree with TRBD1. This CDR3 region has 15 residues. CDR1 is SNHLY, CDR2 FYNNEI, per germline. Germline trimming cut 6 bases from V and 4 bases from J; bases unmatched to any gene: 8. CDR3 loop: CASSKERTGNQPQHF. DNA for the CDR3: TGTGCCAGCAGCAAAGAAAGGACAGGGAATCAGCCCCAGCATTTT. Full variable domain (remainder filled in from reference TRBV2 and TRBJ1-5): EPEVTQTPSHQVTQMGQEVILRCVPISNHLYFYWYRQILGQKVEFLVSFYNNEISEKSEIFDDQFSVERPDGSNFTLKIRSTKLEDSAMYFCASSKERTGNQPQHFGDGTRLSIL.

V is TRBV6-5 and J is TRBJ2-7, with D tentatively TRBD2 (5 bases). The V and J ends lost 5 bases and 3 bases respectively, with 11 bases between them. The CDR3 totals 13 residues. Per the germline V gene, CDR1 is MNHEY and CDR2 is SVGAGI. CDR3 sequence reads: CASSPGRDYEQYF. The CDR3 nucleotides are TGTGCCAGCAGTCCCGGACGGGACTACGAGCAGTACTTC.

The chain has TRBV5-4 and TRBJ1-1, with 7 bases lining up with TRBD1. Germline V CDR1 and CDR2: SGHNT, YYREEE (reference sequence). The J segment lost 3 bases and the V segment lost 7 bases, leaving 9 bases of the junction unmatched. The CDR3 extends over 14 amino acids. The CDR3, as DNA: TGTGCCAGCTCCACCCCGGGACAGTACACTGAAGCTTTCTTT. Its protein is CASSTPGQYTEAFF.

This clone was seen more than once but under ten times. This chain links TRBV7-8 with TRBJ2-7, with D perhaps matching TRBD2 (5 bases). There are 16 residues in the CDR3. V dropped 4 bases and J dropped 2 bases, with 18 bases sitting between them. Germline assignment: CDR1 SGHVS and CDR2 FQNEAQ. CDR3 sequence (DNA): TGTGCCAGCAGCTACCTCGGGATGAGAGGCCCCTACGAGCAGTACTTC. Translating it yields CASSYLGMRGPYEQYF.

The chain joins TRBV29-1 to TRBJ2-2; a weak D match, TRBD1 (6 bases). Germline assignment: CDR1 SQVTM and CDR2 ANQGSEA. The germline V and J ends were trimmed by 6 bases and 3 bases, with 14 bases remaining between them. The CDR3 loop spans 14 amino acids. CDR3 in amino acids: CSVTGPNDTGELFF. In nucleotides, the CDR3 is TGCAGCGTAACAGGGCCGAACGACACCGGGGAGCTGTTTTTT.

The rearrangement uses TRBV5-1 and TRBJ1-6, with 7 bases lining up with TRBD1. V trimming: 3 bases; J trimming: 10 bases; junction bases outside the gene matches: 16. CDR1 is SGHRS, CDR2 YFSETQ, per germline. The CDR3 totals 17 residues. The CDR3 sequence: CASSWAPGQSAGSPLHF. In DNA form, the CDR3 reads TGCGCCAGCAGCTGGGCCCCGGGACAGTCCGCCGGGTCACCCCTCCACTTT. Combining the CDR3 with reference TRBV5-1 and TRBJ1-6 gives the whole variable domain KAGVTQTPRYLIKTRGQQVTLSCSPISGHRSVSWYQQTPGQGLQFLFEYFSETQRNKGNFPGRFSGRQFSNSRSEMNVSTLELGDSALYLCASSWAPGQSAGSPLHFGNGTRLTVT.

This clone was observed at least ten times. V gene TRBV11-2 combines with J gene TRBJ2-5; 8 bases match TRBD1. CDR3 length: 16 residues. The germline CDR1 and CDR2 sequences are SGHAT and FQNNGV. The V segment lost 5 bases and the J segment 1 base; nucleotides outside the gene matches: 9. DNA of the CDR3: TGTGCCAGCAGCCTATCAGGGGGCGGCCTCCAAGAGACCCAGTACTTC. This translates into CASSLSGGGLQETQYF.

Notes on this clone: Germline and junction disagree at one end, which may indicate a read error. The V gene is TRBV6-1, the J gene TRBJ2-3; weak D call: TRBD1 (5 bases). The germline gives CDR1 MNHNS, CDR2 SASEGT. This CDR3 region has 14 residues. CDR3 residues: CASREGASTDTQYF. In nucleotides, the CDR3 is TGTGCCAGCAGGGAAGGGGCTAGCACAGATACGCAGTATTTT.